This T cell receptor (beta chain) was retrieved from a study of T-cell reconstitution after alpha-beta-depleted transplantation in children. As it was prepared, the TCRbeta library received unique molecular identifiers. Using its own MiXCR run on the PCR reads, TCRdb lists one record per CDR3 protein. The table lists around 960,000 distinct CDR3 sequences, 25% to 35% of them singletons. The sample holds a few counts of this clonotype. CDR1 is MNHEY and CDR2 is SVGAGI in the germline V gene. There are 14 residues in the CDR3. V was cut by 2 bases and J by 6 bases, with 12 bases left in between. Material: PBMCs, mostly from graft donor cells, obtained 360 days after TCRalphabeta/CD19-depleted stem cell transplant. This sequence was found in a boy younger than two who had a stem cell transplant for SCID, so the T cells may come from the graft donor. This chain connects TRBV6-5 to TRBJ2-3; D gene unclear. The CDR3 sequence is CASSYTAEADTQYF. The CDR3 nucleotides are TGTGCCAGCAGTTACACTGCCGAAGCGGATACGCAGTATTTT.